These 20 T cell receptor beta chains were sequenced from one sample in a study of technical replicates of blood from several donors (dated by TCRdb to about 2017). The library was prepared using the immunoSEQ multiplex PCR assay. The immuneACCESS repertoire file appears here via TCRdb, limited to in-frame rearrangements. These files lack a portion of the clones; in checked studies, under half of the deficit traces to unresolved V genes, and the cause of the others is not known. Here the sample has roughly 76,000 clones; about 90% occur a single time. The ten largest clones represent approximately 0.4% of the sample. Sequenced material: T cells isolated from PBMCs. These receptors were collected from a human donor in good health. Some clones in this sample may be carry-over from other donors' samples.

This chain joins TRBV7-2 and TRBJ2-1, with D possibly matching TRBD2 (5 bases). The V end was cut by 4 bases, the J end by 9 bases, with 13 bases between. The CDR3 sequence is 13 residues long. Germline V gene sequence: CDR1 SGHTA, CDR2 FQGNSA. CDR3 protein: CASSSYSDFEQFF. The CDR3 DNA reads as TGTGCCAGCAGCTCTTACTCGGACTTTGAGCAGTTCTTC.

This chain joins TRBV7-2 and TRBJ2-2; tentative D call: TRBD2 (5 bases). The CDR3 has 15 amino acids. Germline loops: CDR1 SGHTA, CDR2 FQGNSA. The ends were cut back, 1 base at V and 0 bases at J, with 6 bases in the middle. CDR3 protein: CASSLVGANTGELFF. The CDR3 nucleotides read TGTGCCAGCAGCTTAGTCGGGGCGAACACCGGGGAGCTGTTTTTT.

This rearrangement joins TRBV11-3 to TRBJ2-7; 8 nucleotides line up with TRBD2. The V and J ends lost 2 bases and 5 bases, in that order; junction bases with no gene match: 5. CDR1 is SGHNT and CDR2 is YENEEA in the germline V gene. The CDR3 is made up of 14 amino acids. The CDR3 reads CASSLSGRFHEQYF. In DNA, the CDR3 is TGTGCCAGCAGCTTAAGCGGGAGATTCCACGAGCAGTACTTC.

This clone showed up just once. The CDR3 coding sequence is TGCAGCGGGGGGGACAGGGTGGACACCGGGGAGCTGTTTTTT. Protein sequence: CSGGDRVDTGELFF. The chain employs TRBV29-1 and TRBJ2-2, with 9 positions matching TRBD1. The CDR3 loop spans 14 amino acids. The germline V gene has CDR1 SQVTM and CDR2 ANQGSEA. J gave up 3 bases and V 7 bases, and 6 bases lay outside the gene matches.

The chain joins TRBV9 to TRBJ2-1; possible D gene TRBD1, 6 bases. Trimming pared 1 base from V and 6 bases from J, leaving 11 bases between. The CDR3 is 14 residues long. Per germline, CDR1 SGDLS and CDR2 YYNGEE. In DNA, the CDR3 is TGTGCCAGCAGCGTAACAGGGAAACCCAATGAGCAGTTCTTC. It encodes CASSVTGKPNEQFF.

This clone is a singleton in its sample. J is TRBJ2-7 and V is TRBV29-1; tentatively, D is TRBD1 (5 bases). The germline V and J ends were trimmed by 4 bases and 0 bases, with 13 bases remaining between them. From germline, CDR1 is SQVTM and CDR2 ANQGSEA. The CDR3 length is 14 residues. CDR3 DNA sequence: TGCAGCGTTGGGGGCCGACCAGACTCCTACGAGCAGTACTTC. It yields the protein CSVGGRPDSYEQYF.

The chain uses TRBV7-9 and TRBJ2-1; 7 bases are a match to TRBD2. V lost 8 bases, J lost 7 bases, and 11 bases stayed unmatched. The CDR3 contains 14 residues. From germline, CDR1 is SEHNR and CDR2 FQNEAQ (reference sequence). The CDR3 spells CASGEFGGRNEQFF. The CDR3 DNA reads as TGTGCCAGCGGGGAGTTTGGCGGGAGAAATGAGCAGTTCTTC.

This sequence joins TRBV9 and TRBJ1-2; TRBD1 might be the D (5 bases). V lost 0 bases and J 6 bases, leaving 9 bases between the germline ends. Germline lookup yields CDR1 SGDLS and CDR2 YYNGEE. The CDR3 is made up of 13 amino acids. CDR3 nucleotides: TGTGCCAGCAGCGTAGGCAGGGCAGATGGCTACACCTTC. Its translation is CASSVGRADGYTF.

This chain joins TRBV5-1 and TRBJ2-7, with 7 bases that match TRBD2. With V trimmed by 4 bases and J by 4 bases, 11 bases remained unmatched. Germline CDR1 is SGHRS and CDR2 is YFSETQ. The CDR3 totals 15 residues. CDR3 nucleotides: TGCGCCAGCAGCCCAGACGGGGGAGGGCCGTACGAGCAGTACTTC. Translating gives CASSPDGGGPYEQYF.

The V and J genes are TRBV5-8 and TRBJ2-5, with a tentative D call TRBD2 (6 bases). V was trimmed by 4 bases and J by 4 bases, leaving 20 bases between them. Germline lookup yields CDR1 SGHTS and CDR2 YDEGEE. This CDR3 has 16 amino acids. The CDR3 region is CASSGGWQGRVETQYF. CDR3 DNA sequence: TGTGCCAGCAGCGGAGGGTGGCAGGGAAGGGTAGAGACCCAGTACTTC.

This clone appeared once. The genes are TRBV19 and TRBJ2-7; 10 nucleotides match TRBD2. The V segment lost 3 bases and the J segment 0 bases; nucleotides outside the gene matches: 2. The V gene's germline CDR1 is LNHDA and CDR2 SQIVND (reference sequence). This CDR3 comprises 15 residues. Here the CDR3 reads CASSMASGGSYEQYF. For the CDR3, the DNA is TGTGCCAGTAGTATGGCTAGCGGGGGCTCCTACGAGCAGTACTTC.

The chain employs TRBV28 and TRBJ2-2, with 8 bases lining up with TRBD2. This CDR3 has 14 amino acids. The J segment lost 6 bases and the V segment lost 7 bases, leaving 7 bases of the junction unmatched. Germline V lookup: CDR1 MDHEN, CDR2 SYDVKM. The CDR3 DNA follows: TGTGCCAGCACCATCGGGGGGGTTGCCGGGGAGCTGTTTTTT. Translated, it gives CASTIGGVAGELFF.

The chain uses TRBV2 and TRBJ2-7; TRBD2 matches 10 bases. CDR1 is SNHLY and CDR2 is FYNNEI in the germline V gene. The CDR3 totals 17 residues. The ends lost 1 base at V and 2 bases at J; junction bases unmatched: 8. CDR3 in DNA: TGTGCCAGCAGTGAAGGTAAAGGACTAGCGGATACCTACGAGCAGTACTTC. It is translated as CASSEGKGLADTYEQYF.

The V call is TRBV16, the J call TRBJ2-3; 8 nucleotides align to TRBD2. Germline trimming cut 4 bases from V and 6 bases from J; bases unmatched to any gene: 12. Germline lookup yields CDR1 KGHSY and CDR2 FQNENV. CDR3 length: 16 residues. CDR3 sequence: CASSRPGLEAPDTQYF. The DNA of the CDR3 is TGTGCCAGCAGCCGTCCGGGACTAGAGGCTCCGGATACGCAGTATTTT.

The rearrangement uses TRBV27 and TRBJ2-2; TRBD2 agrees at 11 bases. V shed 4 bases, J shed 7 bases, and the junction held 2 bases outside the gene matches. Germline-derived CDR1 and CDR2 are MNHEY and SMNVEV (reference sequence). This CDR3 has 14 amino acids. The CDR3 coding sequence is TGTGCCAGCAGTTACGGGACTAGCGGCGGGGAGCTGTTTTTT. This translates into CASSYGTSGGELFF.

This chain connects TRBV19 to TRBJ2-1, with TRBD2 matching 12 bases. The CDR3 contains 18 residues. The junction had 5 bases not matched to a gene; V was cut back by 0 bases and J by 2 bases. Germline CDR1 is LNHDA and CDR2 is SQIVND (reference sequence). The CDR3 spells CASSIDLTSGRPYNEQFF. CDR3 nucleotides: TGTGCCAGTAGTATAGACCTTACTAGCGGGAGGCCCTACAATGAGCAGTTCTTC.

V usage is TRBV7-9 and J usage is TRBJ1-5; TRBD1 matches 8 bases. V shed 4 bases and J 2 bases; nucleotides not matched to a gene: 7. The germline V gene encodes CDR1 SEHNR and CDR2 FQNEAQ (reference sequence). The CDR3 consists of 16 residues. The CDR3 DNA reads TGTGCCAGCAGCTCAGCCCCGGGACAGGGCAATCAGCCCCAGCATTTT. Protein: CASSSAPGQGNQPQHF.

The rearrangement joins TRBV30 to TRBJ2-7; 8 positions agree with TRBD2. CDR1 is GTSNPN and CDR2 is SVGIG in the germline V gene (reference sequence). V shed 6 bases, J shed 4 bases, and the junction held 11 bases outside the gene matches. CDR3 length: 14 residues. The CDR3 DNA sequence: TGTGCCTGTCTGCGTCCGGGACTAGAGTACGAGCAGTACTTC. This gives the protein CACLRPGLEYEQYF.

The V and J genes are TRBV5-5 and TRBJ2-3; 9 bases fit TRBD1. Unmatched junction bases numbered 4, after V lost 1 base and J lost 4 bases. Germline V lookup: CDR1 SGHKS, CDR2 YYEKEE (reference sequence). The CDR3 length is 15 residues. CDR3 sequence: CASSLTDRGPDTQYF. The CDR3, as DNA: TGTGCCAGCAGCTTGACGGACAGGGGTCCAGATACGCAGTATTTT.

This chain joins TRBV2 and TRBJ2-1; possibly TRBD2 for D (6 bases). The CDR3 totals 16 residues. V was pared by 3 bases and J by 7 bases, with 19 bases between. Germline V gene lookup returns CDR1 SNHLY and CDR2 FYNNEI. CDR3 protein: CASSEFPQTSFNEQFF. As DNA, the CDR3 is TGTGCCAGCAGTGAGTTTCCGCAGACTAGTTTTAATGAGCAGTTCTTC.